Below, 20 T cell receptor beta chains from the same sample are listed, as sequenced in a study of blood T cell repertoires in COVID-19. Clones were sequenced by immunoSEQ multiplex PCR, and TCRdb holds only the in-frame ones, with some missing. The table has some 170,000 clones, roughly nine tenths seen once. Source material: PBMCs or T cells enriched from blood (not recorded which). The receptors come from a human donor with acute COVID-19. The donor label of this sample is uncertain.

This chain uses TRBV2 with TRBJ2-2, with 13 bases that match TRBD2. CDR1 is SNHLY, CDR2 FYNNEI, per germline. This CDR3 comprises 19 residues. V shed 1 base and J 5 bases; nucleotides not matched to a gene: 10. CDR3 region: CASSEGTSGGPTGTGELFF. The CDR3 nucleotides read TGTGCCAGCAGTGAAGGGACTAGCGGGGGACCTACGGGGACCGGGGAGCTGTTTTTT. Complete variable domain (other parts from reference TRBV2 and TRBJ2-2): EPEVTQTPSHQVTQMGQEVILRCVPISNHLYFYWYRQILGQKVEFLVSFYNNEISEKSEIFDDQFSVERPDGSNFTLKIRSTKLEDSAMYFCASSEGTSGGPTGTGELFFGEGSRLTVL.

V and J are TRBV7-2 and TRBJ1-2; 7 bases align to TRBD1. This CDR3 has 15 residues. The trim removed 5 bases at V and 7 bases at J, leaving 13 bases unmatched. From germline, CDR1 is SGHTA and CDR2 FQGNSA. The CDR3 DNA follows: TGTGCCAGCAGCCACACCGGGGCAGGGGGTATTGGCTACACCTTC. This sequence encodes CASSHTGAGGIGYTF.

This clone was recorded only once. The chain uses TRBV4-2 and TRBJ1-5, with 11 bases that match TRBD1. Losses at the gene ends were 3 bases for V and 7 bases for J; bases not matched to a gene: 14. Per germline, CDR1 LGHNA and CDR2 YNFKEQ. The CDR3 sequence is 18 residues long. The CDR3 sequence: CASSQGKGDRGSGQPQHF. CDR3 sequence (DNA): TGTGCCAGCAGCCAGGGAAAAGGGGACAGGGGGAGTGGCCAGCCCCAGCATTTT.

The V and J genes are TRBV24-1 and TRBJ2-5, with D possibly being TRBD2 (5 bases). Between the trimmed V and J ends, which lost 3 bases and 5 bases, there was a span of 9 bases. Looked up from germline, CDR1 is KGHDR and CDR2 is SFDVKD. CDR3 length equals 13 residues. The CDR3 nucleotides read TGTGCCACCAGTGATCCCCCGGGGGAGACCCAGTACTTC. Encoded protein: CATSDPPGETQYF.

This sequence joins TRBV11-2 and TRBJ2-3; 7 bases match TRBD1. Trimming cost V 7 bases and J 0 bases; bases outside gene matches: 10. CDR1 and CDR2 from the germline V gene are SGHAT and FQNNGV. This CDR3 has 16 residues. Here the CDR3 reads CASNAQGRPSTDTQYF. Here the CDR3 DNA reads TGTGCCAGCAACGCACAGGGGCGACCTAGCACAGATACGCAGTATTTT.

This clone came up once. The chain employs TRBV6-2 or TRBV6-3 and TRBJ2-1; the match to TRBD1 covers 8 bases. The CDR3 spans 14 residues. Looked up from germline, CDR1 is MNHEY and CDR2 is SVGEGT. V lost 2 bases to trimming and J lost 7 bases; unmatched junction nucleotides: 4. Here the CDR3 reads CASSYRQGANEQFF. CDR3 coding DNA: TGTGCCAGCAGTTACCGGCAGGGGGCTAATGAGCAGTTCTTC.

As DNA, the CDR3 is TGTGCCAGCAGTTACGGGCAGGAGGCAACTAATGAAAAACTGTTTTTT. Translation gives CASSYGQEATNEKLFF. This chain connects TRBV6-5 to TRBJ1-4; D remains ambiguous. CDR3 length: 16 residues. Trimming took off 2 bases at V and 0 bases at J, with 10 bases between the two ends. CDR1 and CDR2 (germline): MNHEY, SVGAGI.

The V gene is TRBV4-3, the J gene TRBJ1-2; D uncertain. The CDR3 is 14 residues long. Deletions cut 0 bases from V and 5 bases from J, with 10 bases between. Germline V lookup: CDR1 LGHNA, CDR2 YSLEER. CDR3 nucleotides: TGCGCCAGCAGCCAAGAGATCGGGGAGTATGGCTACACCTTC. It specifies CASSQEIGEYGYTF.

The chain has TRBV19 and TRBJ2-2; 10 bases are shared with TRBD1. This CDR3 is built from 16 residues. Trimming at V came to 5 bases and at J to 7 bases, leaving 10 bases not matched to a gene. Germline loops: CDR1 LNHDA, CDR2 SQIVND (reference sequence). CDR3 loop: CASSPMTGGADGELFF. The CDR3 DNA follows: TGTGCCAGTAGTCCAATGACAGGGGGCGCGGACGGGGAGCTGTTTTTT.

This clone was detected once. This sequence joins TRBV6-1 and TRBJ2-1, with TRBD1 as a possible D gene (6 bases). Trimming shortened V by 3 bases and J by 10 bases, and 13 bases separated the two germline ends. Germline V gene data show CDR1 as MNHNS and CDR2 as SASEGT. This CDR3 has 13 residues. For the CDR3, the DNA is TGTGCCAGCAGTGAGTCAGGGGTTTGGGAGCAGTTCTTC. It specifies CASSESGVWEQFF.

This clone appeared a single time. V and J are TRBV27 and TRBJ1-5; TRBD1 matches 10 bases. J gave up 0 bases and V 5 bases, and 4 bases lay outside the gene matches. CDR1 MNHEY and CDR2 SMNVEV come from the germline V gene (reference sequence). The CDR3 spans 16 residues. As DNA, the CDR3 is TGTGCCAGCAGTCCAAGGACAGGGGGTAGCAATCAGCCCCAGCATTTT. Amino acids: CASSPRTGGSNQPQHF.

The rearrangement joins TRBV6-5 to TRBJ1-1; D is unclear. V was shortened by 5 bases and J by 1 base, with 11 bases between the two germline ends. The CDR3 totals 14 residues. Germline V gives CDR1 MNHEY, CDR2 SVGAGI. CDR3: CASSTSTQNTEAFF. The CDR3 region has the DNA TGTGCCAGCAGTACATCCACACAGAACACTGAAGCTTTCTTT.

The chain has TRBV19 and TRBJ2-3, with 9 bases that match TRBD1. Per germline, CDR1 LNHDA and CDR2 SQIVND (reference sequence). V trimming: 6 bases; J trimming: 8 bases; junction bases outside the gene matches: 15. CDR3 size: 16 residues. Here the CDR3 DNA reads TGTGCCAGTAGCACGACAGGGGGTAGTGGTCAGGGTACGCAGTATTTT. Its protein product is CASSTTGGSGQGTQYF. Supplemented by reference TRBV19 and TRBJ2-3, the full variable domain reads DGGITQSPKYLFRKEGQNVTLSCEQNLNHDAMYWYRQDPGQGLRLIYYSQIVNDFQKGDIAEGYSVSREKKESFPLTVTSAQKNPTAFYLCASSTTGGSGQGTQYFGPGTRLTVL.

The gene calls are TRBV10-1 and TRBJ2-7; TRBD2 matches 9 bases. Germline CDR1 WNHNN, CDR2 SYGVQD (reference sequence). V lost 8 bases and J lost 4; bases outside the gene matches: 9. The CDR3 is 14 residues long. The CDR3 nucleotides are TGCGCCAGCCTTCGACTAGCGGAGGTATACGAGCAGTACTTC. Translating gives CASLRLAEVYEQYF.

V gene TRBV10-3 combines with J gene TRBJ2-2; D is possibly TRBD1 (5 bases). Deletions cut 4 bases from V and 6 bases from J, with 12 bases between. The CDR3 runs to 14 residues. Germline V gives CDR1 ENHRY, CDR2 SYGVKD. CDR3: CAISAGMEPGELFF. CDR3 DNA: TGTGCCATCAGTGCAGGGATGGAGCCCGGGGAGCTGTTTTTT.

The chain employs TRBV18 and TRBJ2-3, with 8 bases matching TRBD2. Germline values: CDR1 KGHSH, CDR2 LQKENI. V dropped 3 bases and J dropped 9; count of bases not matched to a gene: 14. The CDR3 has 16 residues. The CDR3 sequence is CASSPKGLETPGTQYF. In DNA, the CDR3 is TGTGCCAGCTCACCGAAGGGACTAGAGACTCCAGGGACGCAGTATTTT. The whole variable domain, remainder taken from reference TRBV18 and TRBJ2-3, is NAGVMQNPRHLVRRRGQEARLRCSPMKGHSHVYWYRQLPEEGLKFMVYLQKENIIDESGMPKERFSAEFPKEGPSILRIQQVVRGDSAAYFCASSPKGLETPGTQYFGPGTRLTVL.

The V gene is TRBV7-2, the J gene TRBJ1-5; D is ambiguous. The CDR3 runs 13 residues. Deletions cut 3 bases from V and 7 bases from J, with 10 bases between. Germline CDR1 and CDR2: SGHTA and FQGNSA. The CDR3 region has the DNA TGTGCCAGCAGCTTTAACTATGGGCAGCCCCAGCATTTT. Encoded protein: CASSFNYGQPQHF.

J is TRBJ1-4 and V is TRBV11-2, with 9 bases fitting TRBD1. V was clipped by 0 bases and J by 7 bases; unmatched bases: 6. Looked up from germline, CDR1 is SGHAT and CDR2 is FQNNGV. CDR3 length: 16 residues. Here the CDR3 reads CASSLDPGTGSEKLFF. In DNA, the CDR3 is TGTGCCAGCAGCTTAGATCCAGGGACAGGGAGTGAAAAACTGTTTTTT.

V gene TRBV30 combines with J gene TRBJ2-5, with TRBD2 matching over 7 bases. The CDR3 runs to 13 residues. Germline CDR1 and CDR2: GTSNPN and SVGIG (reference sequence). V lost 2 bases, J lost 3 bases, and 3 bases stayed unmatched. CDR3 DNA sequence: TGTGCCTGGAGTCCTAGCGGCAAAGAGACCCAGTACTTC. It codes for CAWSPSGKETQYF.

The chain uses TRBV30 and TRBJ1-1; TRBD1 might be the D (5 bases). The V gene's germline CDR1 is GTSNPN and CDR2 SVGIG (reference sequence). V was clipped by 0 bases and J by 1 base, with 12 bases between them. The CDR3 has 15 residues. The DNA of the CDR3 is TGTGCCTGGAGTGTACCGGGGACTCAGAACACTGAAGCTTTCTTT. Translation: CAWSVPGTQNTEAFF.